These 24 T cell receptor beta chains share one sample of origin, sequenced in a study of Tregs in tolerant kidney transplant recipients. The table came from immunoSEQ multiplex PCR; TCRdb's copy has only in-frame clones and leaves some out. The sample lists hundreds of thousands of clones, about 80% occurring once. Sample: CD4+ T cells from blood. Every receptor here comes from a human donor in good health.

The chain employs TRBV5-4 and TRBJ1-2; 8 positions match TRBD1. V lost 0 bases to trimming and J lost 2 bases; unmatched junction nucleotides: 6. Germline V gene lookup returns CDR1 SGHNT and CDR2 YYREEE (reference sequence). The CDR3 runs to 16 residues. This CDR3 reads CASSLGQGRTNYGYTF. DNA of the CDR3: TGTGCCAGCAGCTTGGGACAGGGGCGAACCAACTATGGCTACACCTTC. Full variable domain (rest looked up from reference TRBV5-4 and TRBJ1-2): ETGVTQSPTHLIKTRGQQVTLRCSSQSGHNTVSWYQQALGQGPQFIFQYYREEENGRGNFPPRFSGLQFPNYSSELNVNALELDDSALYLCASSLGQGRTNYGYTFGSGTRLTVV.

This clone occurred once. This chain links TRBV11-2 with TRBJ2-5, with D tentatively TRBD1 or TRBD2 (5 bases each). This CDR3 contains 15 residues. With 1 base removed from V and 11 bases from J, the gap between germline ends came to 20 bases. Germline V gene sequence: CDR1 SGHAT, CDR2 FQNNGV. The CDR3: CASSLGPGAFERQYF. The CDR3 DNA reads TGTGCCAGCAGCTTAGGTCCCGGGGCCTTTGAGAGGCAGTACTTC.

This clone was seen a few times. The chain employs TRBV19 and TRBJ2-5; D may be TRBD2 (5 bases). Trimming cost V 7 bases and J 5 bases, with 14 bases left between them. The CDR3 has 13 amino acids. The germline V gene has CDR1 LNHDA and CDR2 SQIVND (reference sequence). The CDR3 protein is CASTPPGGETQYF. CDR3 in DNA: TGTGCCAGTACCCCACCGGGCGGGGAGACCCAGTACTTC.

The chain uses TRBV21-1 and TRBJ1-1. TRBV21-1 is termed a pseudogene. This CDR3 region has 19 residues. CDR3 protein: CASSKEGGGKRPMNTEAFF. The DNA for the CDR3 is TGTGCCAGCAGCAAAGAAGGGGGGGGTAAAAGACCTATGAACACTGAAGCTTTCTTT.

The rearrangement links TRBV7-9 to TRBJ2-3; the D gene could be TRBD1 or TRBD2 (6 bases each). In germline, CDR1 is SEHNR, CDR2 FQNEAQ (reference sequence). The CDR3 is made up of 16 amino acids. The germline V and J ends were trimmed by 3 bases and 2 bases, with 15 bases remaining between them. The CDR3 DNA reads TGTGCCAGCAGCTTTCGGAGGAGGGGGACCACAGATACGCAGTATTTT. It yields the protein CASSFRRRGTTDTQYF.

This rearrangement joins TRBV9 to TRBJ2-1; no definite D call. CDR3 length equals 14 residues. CDR1 and CDR2 (germline): SGDLS, YYNGEE. Trimming stripped 6 bases from V and 6 bases from J, with 16 bases between. CDR3 loop: CASTLGISSNEQFF. The CDR3 region has the DNA TGTGCCAGCACCCTAGGTATTAGCTCCAATGAGCAGTTCTTC.

V and J are TRBV7-9 and TRBJ2-7, with 9 bases aligning to TRBD1. With 4 bases clipped from V and 2 bases from J, the junction kept 6 bases outside the gene matches. Germline CDR1 SEHNR, CDR2 FQNEAQ (reference sequence). This CDR3 is built from 15 residues. This CDR3 reads CASSWDREIAYEQYF. CDR3 sequence (DNA): TGTGCCAGCAGCTGGGACAGGGAGATTGCCTACGAGCAGTACTTC.

About this clone itself: The same CDR3 is also encoded by other DNA sequences in this sample. This chain uses TRBV5-1 with TRBJ1-1; D is perhaps TRBD1 (6 bases). This CDR3 spans 14 amino acids. Germline V gene lookup returns CDR1 SGHRS and CDR2 YFSETQ. The germline V and J ends were trimmed by 0 bases and 1 base, with 7 bases remaining between them. The CDR3 nucleotides read TGCGCCAGCAGCTTGGAACAGGGGAACACTGAAGCTTTCTTT. Protein sequence: CASSLEQGNTEAFF.

The chain joins TRBV19 to TRBJ2-7; 8 positions match TRBD1. The junction had 7 bases not matched to a gene; V was cut back by 5 bases and J by 1 base. Per germline, CDR1 LNHDA and CDR2 SQIVND (reference sequence). The CDR3 sequence is 15 residues long. This CDR3 reads CASSGTWTGSYEQYF. In DNA form, the CDR3 reads TGTGCCAGTAGTGGCACCTGGACAGGGTCCTACGAGCAGTACTTC.

The chain is built from TRBV9 and TRBJ2-3; 8 bases line up with TRBD2. CDR3 length: 16 residues. Germline values: CDR1 SGDLS, CDR2 YYNGEE. V was pared by 7 bases and J by 1 base, with 11 bases of the junction left unmatched. Here the CDR3 reads CASGTGGIGGTDTQYF. The CDR3 bases are TGTGCCAGCGGAACGGGAGGGATTGGGGGCACAGATACGCAGTATTTT.

As for this clone: The junction does not match germline at one end; this may be a read error. This chain uses TRBV18 with TRBJ1-2, with unresolved D. There are 13 residues in the CDR3. Per germline, CDR1 KGHSH and CDR2 LQKENI. The CDR3 DNA sequence: TGTGCCAGCTCCCCACTTACTACAGATGGCTACACCTTC. Protein: CASSPLTTDGYTF.

The chain carries TRBV6-5 and TRBJ1-2; D is unclear. The CDR3 extends over 13 amino acids. Germline loops: CDR1 MNHEY, CDR2 SVGAGI. Trimming removed 5 bases from V and 9 bases from J, with 16 bases in between. The CDR3 DNA sequence: TGTGCCAGCAGTGAAGGGAGGTCCAGTCGCTACACCTTC. Translating gives CASSEGRSSRYTF.

This chain uses TRBV6-6 with TRBJ1-1, with D possibly being TRBD1 (5 bases). V was shortened by 2 bases and J by 4 bases, with 8 bases between the two germline ends. Germline V gives CDR1 MNHNY, CDR2 SVGAGI (reference sequence). There are 13 residues in the CDR3. CDR3: CASSYRGFTEAFF. DNA for the CDR3: TGTGCCAGCAGTTACAGGGGATTCACTGAAGCTTTCTTT.

This chain links TRBV4-2 with TRBJ2-5; 9 positions match TRBD2. V trimming: 1 base; J trimming: 2 bases; junction bases outside the gene matches: 2. CDR1 LGHNA and CDR2 YNFKEQ come from the germline V gene. The CDR3 sequence is 15 residues long. CDR3 nucleotide sequence: TGTGCCAGCAGCCAAGCCCTAGCGGGACAAGAGACCCAGTACTTC. Translation: CASSQALAGQETQYF.

V is TRBV4-1 and J is TRBJ2-7; D may correspond to TRBD1 or TRBD2 (6 bases each). The V gene lost 0 bases and the J gene lost 3 bases, with 24 bases spanning the gap. Germline assignment: CDR1 MGHRA and CDR2 YSYEKL. The CDR3 length is 19 residues. CDR3 sequence: CASSQDSRQGRWADYEQYF. DNA for the CDR3: TGCGCCAGCAGCCAAGATTCCCGGCAGGGGAGGTGGGCTGACTACGAGCAGTACTTC.

The chain combines TRBV10-2 with TRBJ2-1; no clear D. The CDR3 contains 15 residues. Trimming cost V 5 bases and J 0 bases, with 11 bases left between them. Germline-derived CDR1 and CDR2 are WSHSY and SAAADI. This CDR3 reads CASSSVFGSYNEQFF. The DNA of the CDR3 is TGCGCCAGCAGTTCGGTTTTCGGCTCCTACAATGAGCAGTTCTTC.

The chain is built from TRBV5-1 and TRBJ1-1; TRBD1 matches at 7 bases. The CDR3 spans 16 residues. The germline V gene encodes CDR1 SGHRS and CDR2 YFSETQ. V dropped 0 bases and J dropped 0; count of bases not matched to a gene: 5. CDR3 bases: TGCGCCAGCAGCTTGGCCAAGGGACAGATGAACACTGAAGCTTTCTTT. Amino acid sequence: CASSLAKGQMNTEAFF. Complete variable domain (other parts from reference TRBV5-1 and TRBJ1-1): KAGVTQTPRYLIKTRGQQVTLSCSPISGHRSVSWYQQTPGQGLQFLFEYFSETQRNKGNFPGRFSGRQFSNSRSEMNVSTLELGDSALYLCASSLAKGQMNTEAFFGQGTRLTVV.

Only one count was recorded for this clone. J is TRBJ1-1 and V is TRBV6-1; possibly TRBD1 for D (5 bases). Per the germline V gene, CDR1 is MNHNS and CDR2 is SASEGT. CDR3 length equals 13 residues. V was shortened by 2 bases and J by 8 bases, with 12 bases between the two germline ends. The DNA of the CDR3 is TGTGCCAGCAGTGAAAGGGGTATGGGGGAAGCTTTCTTT. It encodes CASSERGMGEAFF.

The chain is built from TRBV18 and TRBJ1-6; the D gene is possibly TRBD1 (5 bases). The CDR3 loop spans 14 amino acids. V was shortened by 5 bases and J by 10 bases, with 15 bases between the two germline ends. Germline loops: CDR1 KGHSH, CDR2 LQKENI. CDR3 residues: CASSTNRQQSPLHF. The CDR3 bases are TGTGCCAGCTCAACGAACAGACAGCAATCACCCCTCCACTTT. Together with reference TRBV18 and TRBJ1-6, the CDR3 gives the full variable domain: NAGVMQNPRHLVRRRGQEARLRCSPMKGHSHVYWYRQLPEEGLKFMVYLQKENIIDESGMPKERFSAEFPKEGPSILRIQQVVRGDSAAYFCASSTNRQQSPLHFGNGTRLTVT.

V and J are TRBV5-1 and TRBJ1-6; D remains ambiguous. V was trimmed by 5 bases and J by 13 bases, leaving 34 bases between them. This CDR3 is built from 19 residues. Germline lookup yields CDR1 SGHRS and CDR2 YFSETQ. The CDR3 nucleotides read TGCGCCAGCAGGGACGACGGGTCGGGTGGACGAGGCTTGTATCGTCCCCTCCACTTT. Protein sequence: CASRDDGSGGRGLYRPLHF.

The V call is TRBV11-2, the J call TRBJ2-1, with TRBD2 identical over 11 bases. Per germline, CDR1 SGHAT and CDR2 FQNNGV. V was pared by 5 bases and J by 2 bases, with 5 bases of the junction left unmatched. The CDR3 contains 16 residues. The CDR3 bases are TGTGCCAGCAGCGAGGGGACTAGCGGCCCCTACAATGAGCAGTTCTTC. Protein: CASSEGTSGPYNEQFF.

The chain combines TRBV19 with TRBJ2-7; D might be TRBD1 (6 bases). This CDR3 comprises 16 residues. Germline CDR1 is LNHDA and CDR2 is SQIVND (reference sequence). Trimming cost V 10 bases and J 2 bases, with 24 bases left between them. The CDR3 DNA sequence: TGTGCCACCTCCCCACTCCAGGGGATAGGGGCCTACGAGCAGTACTTC. The encoded protein is CATSPLQGIGAYEQYF.

This sequence joins TRBV18 and TRBJ1-1; D unresolved. The CDR3 covers 14 residues. The germline V and J ends were trimmed by 3 bases and 4 bases, with 12 bases remaining between them. From germline, CDR1 is KGHSH and CDR2 LQKENI. CDR3 nucleotides: TGTGCCAGCTCACCGTCAACGAGTGCCACTGAAGCTTTCTTT. Translation: CASSPSTSATEAFF. Full variable domain (missing parts from reference TRBV18 and TRBJ1-1): NAGVMQNPRHLVRRRGQEARLRCSPMKGHSHVYWYRQLPEEGLKFMVYLQKENIIDESGMPKERFSAEFPKEGPSILRIQQVVRGDSAAYFCASSPSTSATEAFFGQGTRLTVV.

The CDR3 bases are TGTGCCAGCAGTACGACATCCTCTAATGAAAAACTGTTTTTT. It specifies CASSTTSSNEKLFF. V and J are TRBV6-1 and TRBJ1-4, with D uncertain. The CDR3 is 14 amino acids. Trimming cost V 5 bases and J 3 bases, with 10 bases left between them. In germline, CDR1 is MNHNS, CDR2 SASEGT.